This TCR beta chain appears in the sequencing data of a study of blood T cell repertoires in COVID-19. Assay: immunoSEQ multiplex PCR; the TCRdb copy retains only in-frame clones and omits some. This sample carries around 67,000 clones, 70% to 80% of them seen once, and the ten largest clones take about 40%. V was trimmed by 2 bases and J by 1 base, leaving 12 bases between them. The CDR3 has 16 residues. Germline values: CDR1 SGHTA, CDR2 FQGTGA. The origin of this receptor is a woman aged 70 to 79 with acute or convalescent COVID-19. The material sequenced was peripheral blood. This chain uses TRBV7-3 with TRBJ2-1, with a possible D match to TRBD2 (6 bases). The CDR3 sequence is CASSLVAGLSYNEQFF. The CDR3 bases are TGTGCCAGCAGCTTAGTGGCGGGACTTTCCTACAATGAGCAGTTCTTC.